One sample yielded the 8 T cell receptor beta chains listed below, sequenced in a study of PD-1 blockade in classical Hodgkin lymphoma. As to time point: cycle 4 day 1 (C4D1), after 6 weeks of nivolumab. After autologous stem cell transplantation all patients relapsed, and prior brentuximab vedotin exposure differed between cohorts. Sequencing used immunoSEQ multiplex PCR; TCRdb keeps in-frame clones, though not all of them. The repertoire holds about 44,000 clones, with 60% to 75% as singletons. Here the sequenced sample was peripheral blood mononuclear cells (PBMCs), taken before the fourth cycle of nivolumab. All receptors derive from a human donor with classical Hodgkin lymphoma.

The rearrangement joins TRBV5-8 to TRBJ2-5; 9 nucleotides match TRBD2. CDR3 length equals 15 residues. The V and J ends lost 4 bases and 3 bases, in that order; junction bases with no gene match: 7. Germline CDR1 reads SGHTS; CDR2 reads YDEGEE. The CDR3 nucleotides are TGTGCCAGCAGCAGGCGGGGGGGCGGAGAAGAGACCCAGTACTTC. Translating gives CASSRRGGGEETQYF.

V is TRBV6-5 and J is TRBJ2-3; D gene uncertain. Germline values: CDR1 MNHEY, CDR2 SVGAGI. This CDR3 has 14 amino acids. With 1 base removed from V and 0 bases from J, the gap between germline ends came to 5 bases. The CDR3 region has the DNA TGTGCCAGCAGTTACTTGAATAGCACAGATACGCAGTATTTT. Its protein product is CASSYLNSTDTQYF.

This clone came up a few times. DNA for the CDR3: TGCGCCAGCAGCCAAGTAGCAGCCAAAAACATTCAGTACTTC. Translated: CASSQVAAKNIQYF. This chain joins TRBV4-3 and TRBJ2-4; D not certain. This CDR3 spans 14 amino acids. V was clipped by 1 base and J by 0 bases, with 4 bases between them. CDR1 LGHNA and CDR2 YSLEER come from the germline V gene.

The CDR3 reads CASSFFPLAGYSYNEQFF. Here the CDR3 DNA reads TGTGCCAGCAGTTTTTTCCCCCTAGCGGGGTACTCCTACAATGAGCAGTTCTTC. V gene TRBV28 combines with J gene TRBJ2-1; 9 nucleotides line up with TRBD2. Germline V gene lookup returns CDR1 MDHEN and CDR2 SYDVKM. V trimming: 3 bases; J trimming: 0 bases; junction bases outside the gene matches: 9. This CDR3 has 18 residues.

The rearrangement links TRBV28 to TRBJ2-5; possibly TRBD2 for D (7 bases). CDR1 is MDHEN, CDR2 SYDVKM, per germline. V dropped 1 base and J dropped 5 bases, with 14 bases sitting between them. This CDR3 is 15 amino acids long. Here the CDR3 DNA reads TGTGCCAGCAGTTTATACGGGGGGCTCCGCGAGACCCAGTACTTC. This gives the protein CASSLYGGLRETQYF. Full variable domain (remainder filled in from reference TRBV28 and TRBJ2-5): DVKVTQSSRYLVKRTGEKVFLECVQDMDHENMFWYRQDPGLGLRLIYFSYDVKMKEKGDIPEGYSVSREKKERFSLILESASTNQTSMYLCASSLYGGLRETQYFGPGTRLLVL.

Judged by abundance, this clone is medium-sized. The rearrangement joins TRBV5-1 to TRBJ2-7; D is unresolved. V was cut by 0 bases and J by 2 bases, with 9 bases left in between. This CDR3 comprises 14 residues. Per germline, CDR1 SGHRS and CDR2 YFSETQ. Here the CDR3 reads CASSLGSGAYEQYF. The CDR3 DNA follows: TGCGCCAGCAGCTTGGGTTCTGGGGCCTACGAGCAGTACTTC.

The chain joins TRBV30 to TRBJ2-3; TRBD1 aligns across 9 bases. Losses at the gene ends were 5 bases for V and 1 base for J; bases not matched to a gene: 7. This CDR3 has 15 amino acids. Germline CDR1 and CDR2: GTSNPN and SVGIG (reference sequence). The CDR3 sequence: CAWAPGQGGTDTQYF. CDR3 bases: TGTGCCTGGGCACCGGGACAGGGAGGCACAGATACGCAGTATTTT.

This sequence joins TRBV7-8 and TRBJ1-2; D is possibly TRBD1 (5 bases). Per germline, CDR1 SGHVS and CDR2 FQNEAQ. The V end lost 0 bases, the J end lost 6 bases, and 11 bases lay between the germline ends. This CDR3 spans 14 amino acids. In DNA, the CDR3 is TGTGCCAGCAGCTTAGCGTCCGCGGGGCATGGCTACACCTTC. This sequence encodes CASSLASAGHGYTF.